This T cell receptor (beta chain) stems from a study of STAT5B mutations in CD4+ large granular lymphocyte leukemia. Trimming at V came to 0 bases and at J to 3 bases, leaving 1 base not matched to a gene. CDR1 MRHNA and CDR2 SNTAGT come from the germline V gene. The CDR3 runs to 14 residues. Study-wide findings and caveats: TRBV06-family usage was enriched in top patient clones (8/27) versus controls (2/35). No patients shared main leukemic clonotypes, though approximately 26% appeared at low frequency elsewhere.

About this clone: Its specificity is not known.

This was a survey-level run. Assay: immunoSEQ multiplex PCR; the TCRdb copy retains only in-frame clones and omits some. The data show under 40,000 clones, roughly 78% seen once. The sample consisted of CD4+ T cells from blood buffy coats. The source is a human donor in good health. This sequence joins TRBV6-4 and TRBJ1-1; 7 bases match TRBD1. In nucleotides, the CDR3 is TGTGCCAGCAGTGACTCCGACAGGGACACTGAAGCTTTCTTT. Protein: CASSDSDRDTEAFF.